The entry below gives a single T cell receptor (beta chain) sequence along with its context. This entry is derived from a study of blood T cell repertoires in COVID-19. Under the authors' procedure: Amplifying reference gene primers gave estimates of nucleated cell counts. TCRdb keeps only in-frame clones here, not all; method: immunoSEQ multiplex PCR. The V and J calls and clone size are taken from that table; D and trimming were inferred from the DNA. The sample comprises 190,000 or so clones, about nine tenths of which are singletons, and about a tenth rests with the top ten. CDR1 MDHEN and CDR2 SYDVKM come from the germline V gene. The V gene end was trimmed by 4 bases and the J gene end by 9 bases; junction bases not matched to a gene: 3. This CDR3 region has 13 residues.

This TCR was recovered from a man aged 18 to 29 with acute COVID-19. The chain joins TRBV28 to TRBJ2-1, with 10 bases fitting TRBD1. The sample comprised PBMCs or T cells enriched from blood (not recorded which). The CDR3 is CASSSTGGTEQFF. The CDR3 coding sequence is TGTGCCAGCAGTTCGACAGGGGGCACTGAGCAGTTCTTC.